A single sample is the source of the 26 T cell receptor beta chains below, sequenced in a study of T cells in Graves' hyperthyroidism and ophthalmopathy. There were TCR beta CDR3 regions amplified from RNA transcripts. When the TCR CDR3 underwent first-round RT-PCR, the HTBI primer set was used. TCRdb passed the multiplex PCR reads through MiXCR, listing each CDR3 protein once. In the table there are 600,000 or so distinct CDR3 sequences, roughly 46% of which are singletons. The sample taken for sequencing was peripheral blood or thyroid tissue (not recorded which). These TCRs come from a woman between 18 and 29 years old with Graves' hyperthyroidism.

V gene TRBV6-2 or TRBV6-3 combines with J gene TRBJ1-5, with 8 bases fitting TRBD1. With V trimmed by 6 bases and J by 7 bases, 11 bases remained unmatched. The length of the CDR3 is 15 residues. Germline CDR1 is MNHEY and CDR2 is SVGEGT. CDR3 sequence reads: CASRSTIRGQQPQHF. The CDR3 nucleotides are TGTGCCAGCAGAAGCACCATCAGGGGGCAACAGCCCCAGCATTTT.

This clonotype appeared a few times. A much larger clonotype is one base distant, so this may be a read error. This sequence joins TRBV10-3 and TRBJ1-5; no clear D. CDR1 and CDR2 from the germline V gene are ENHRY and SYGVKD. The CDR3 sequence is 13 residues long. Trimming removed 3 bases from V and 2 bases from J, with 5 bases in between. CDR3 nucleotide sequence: TGTGCCATCAGTGATGATGGCAATCAGCCCCAGCATTTT. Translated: CAISDDGNQPQHF.

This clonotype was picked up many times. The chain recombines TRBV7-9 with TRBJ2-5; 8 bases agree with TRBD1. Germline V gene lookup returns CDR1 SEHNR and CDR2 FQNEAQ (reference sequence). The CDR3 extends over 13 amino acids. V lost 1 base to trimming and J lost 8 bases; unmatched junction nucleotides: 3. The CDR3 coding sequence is TGTGCCAGCAGCTTAGAGGGACAGGACACCCAGTACTTC. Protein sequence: CASSLEGQDTQYF.

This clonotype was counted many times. DNA of the CDR3: TGTGCCAGCAGCTTAAGCGGACGGTACACTGAAGCTTTCTTT. The encoded protein is CASSLSGRYTEAFF. The V and J genes are TRBV7-9 and TRBJ1-1, with D hard to call. In germline, CDR1 is SEHNR, CDR2 FQNEAQ (reference sequence). CDR3 size: 14 residues. Trimming removed 2 bases from V and 3 bases from J, with 10 bases in between.

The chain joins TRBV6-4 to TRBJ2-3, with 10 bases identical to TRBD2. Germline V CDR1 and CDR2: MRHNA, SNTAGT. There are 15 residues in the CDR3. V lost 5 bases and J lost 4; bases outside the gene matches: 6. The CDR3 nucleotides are TGTGCCAGCAGTTACCTAGCGGGAGCATCAGATACGCAGTATTTT. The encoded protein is CASSYLAGASDTQYF.

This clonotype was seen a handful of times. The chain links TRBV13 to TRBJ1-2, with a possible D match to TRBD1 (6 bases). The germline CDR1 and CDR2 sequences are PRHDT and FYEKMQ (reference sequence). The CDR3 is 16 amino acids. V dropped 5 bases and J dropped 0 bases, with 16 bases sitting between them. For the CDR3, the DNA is TGTGCCAGCAGCCCACATTCCGGGACACCTAACTATGGCTACACCTTC. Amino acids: CASSPHSGTPNYGYTF.

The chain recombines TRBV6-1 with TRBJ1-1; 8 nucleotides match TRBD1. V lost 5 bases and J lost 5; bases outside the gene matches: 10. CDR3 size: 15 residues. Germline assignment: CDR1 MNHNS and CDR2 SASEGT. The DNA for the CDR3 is TGTGCCAGCAGTAAGCTGCAGGGGGCTTATACTGAAGCTTTCTTT. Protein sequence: CASSKLQGAYTEAFF.

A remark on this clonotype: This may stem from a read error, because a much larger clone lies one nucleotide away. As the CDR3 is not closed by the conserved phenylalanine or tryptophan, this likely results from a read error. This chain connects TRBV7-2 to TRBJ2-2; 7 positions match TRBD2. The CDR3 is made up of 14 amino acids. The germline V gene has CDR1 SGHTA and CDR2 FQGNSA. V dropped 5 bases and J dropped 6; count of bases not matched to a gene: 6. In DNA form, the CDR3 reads TGTGCCAGCAGCCGGCGGGAGAAGGCCGGGGAGCTGTTTTAT. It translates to CASSRREKAGELFY.

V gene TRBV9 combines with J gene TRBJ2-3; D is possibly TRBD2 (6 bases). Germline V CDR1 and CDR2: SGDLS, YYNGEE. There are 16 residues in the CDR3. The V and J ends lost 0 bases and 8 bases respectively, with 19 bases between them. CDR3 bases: TGTGCCAGCAGCGTAGGAGCTGACCGGGAGTTTATTACGCAGTATTTT. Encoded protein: CASSVGADREFITQYF.

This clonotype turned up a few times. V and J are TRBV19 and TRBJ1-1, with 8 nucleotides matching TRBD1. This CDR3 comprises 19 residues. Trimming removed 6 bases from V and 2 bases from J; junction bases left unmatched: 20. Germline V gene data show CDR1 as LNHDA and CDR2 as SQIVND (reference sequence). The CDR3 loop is CASSTQGAGQGRSNTEAFF. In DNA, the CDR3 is TGTGCCAGTAGCACACAAGGCGCAGGACAGGGACGTAGTAACACTGAAGCTTTCTTT.

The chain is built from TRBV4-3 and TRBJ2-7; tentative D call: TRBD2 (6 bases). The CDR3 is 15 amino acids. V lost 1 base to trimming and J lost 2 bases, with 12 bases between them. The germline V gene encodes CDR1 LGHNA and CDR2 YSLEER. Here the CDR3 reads CASSQARLAPYEQYF. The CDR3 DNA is TGCGCCAGCAGCCAAGCGCGGCTAGCGCCCTACGAGCAGTACTTC.

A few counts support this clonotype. CDR3 region: CASSLNGGGDSPLHF. In DNA, the CDR3 is TGTGCCAGCAGTTTAAATGGAGGGGGTGACTCACCCCTCCACTTT. The chain joins TRBV2 to TRBJ1-6; possible D gene TRBD1, 6 bases. The CDR3 runs to 15 residues. Trimming stripped 5 bases from V and 10 bases from J, with 18 bases between. Germline CDR1 is SNHLY and CDR2 is FYNNEI.

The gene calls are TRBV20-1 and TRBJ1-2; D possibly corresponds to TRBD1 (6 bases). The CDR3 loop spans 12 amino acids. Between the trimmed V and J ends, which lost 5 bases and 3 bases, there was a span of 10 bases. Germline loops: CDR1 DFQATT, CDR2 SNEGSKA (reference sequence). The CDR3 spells CSAQTGDYGYTF. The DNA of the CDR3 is TGCAGTGCTCAGACAGGAGACTATGGCTACACCTTC.

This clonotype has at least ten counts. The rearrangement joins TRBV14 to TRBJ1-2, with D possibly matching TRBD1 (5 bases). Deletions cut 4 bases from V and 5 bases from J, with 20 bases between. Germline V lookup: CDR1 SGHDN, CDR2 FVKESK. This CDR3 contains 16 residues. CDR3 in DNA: TGTGCCAGCAGCCGTTGGGACGTCGAGAAGGCTTATGGCTACACCTTC. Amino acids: CASSRWDVEKAYGYTF.

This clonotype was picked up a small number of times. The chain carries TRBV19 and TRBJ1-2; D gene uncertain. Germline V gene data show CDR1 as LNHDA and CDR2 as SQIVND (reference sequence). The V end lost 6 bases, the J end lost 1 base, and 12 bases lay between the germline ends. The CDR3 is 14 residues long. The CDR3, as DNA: TGTGCCAGTAGAGCGGACCGGATTAACTATGGCTACACCTTC. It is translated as CASRADRINYGYTF.

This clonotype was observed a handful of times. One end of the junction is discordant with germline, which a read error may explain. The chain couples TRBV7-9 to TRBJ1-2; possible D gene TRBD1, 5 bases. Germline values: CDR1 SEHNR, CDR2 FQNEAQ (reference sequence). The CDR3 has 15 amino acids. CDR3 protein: CASSQDGGGSYGYTF. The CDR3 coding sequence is TGCGCCAGCAGCCAAGATGGGGGTGGGTCCTATGGCTACACCTTC.

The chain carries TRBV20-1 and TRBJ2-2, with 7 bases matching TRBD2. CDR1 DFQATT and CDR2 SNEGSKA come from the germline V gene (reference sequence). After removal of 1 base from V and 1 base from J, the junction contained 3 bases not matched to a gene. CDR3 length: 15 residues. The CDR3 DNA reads TGCAGTGCTAGAGTAGGGACTAAGAACACCGGGGAGCTGTTTTTT. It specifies CSARVGTKNTGELFF.

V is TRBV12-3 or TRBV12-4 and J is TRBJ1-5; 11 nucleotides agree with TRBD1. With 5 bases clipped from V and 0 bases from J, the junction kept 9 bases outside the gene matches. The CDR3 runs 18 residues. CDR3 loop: CASSLGQGASYSNQPQHF. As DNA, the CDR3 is TGTGCCAGCAGTCTCGGACAGGGGGCTTCATATAGCAATCAGCCCCAGCATTTT.

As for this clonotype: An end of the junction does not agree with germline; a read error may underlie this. The CDR3 region is CASSKTGGWGCTF. In DNA, the CDR3 is TGTGCCAGCAGTAAGACAGGGGGCTGGGGCTGCACCTTC. The chain has TRBV6-2 or TRBV6-3 and TRBJ1-2; TRBD1 agrees at 10 bases. CDR1 and CDR2 (germline): MNHEY, SVGEGT. This CDR3 contains 13 residues.

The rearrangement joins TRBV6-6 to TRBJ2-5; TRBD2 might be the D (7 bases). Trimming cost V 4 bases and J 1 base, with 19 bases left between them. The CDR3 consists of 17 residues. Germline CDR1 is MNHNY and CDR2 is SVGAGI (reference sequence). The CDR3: CASSSPARGTSQETQYF. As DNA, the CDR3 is TGTGCCAGCAGTTCCCCCGCGCGGGGGACAAGCCAAGAGACCCAGTACTTC.

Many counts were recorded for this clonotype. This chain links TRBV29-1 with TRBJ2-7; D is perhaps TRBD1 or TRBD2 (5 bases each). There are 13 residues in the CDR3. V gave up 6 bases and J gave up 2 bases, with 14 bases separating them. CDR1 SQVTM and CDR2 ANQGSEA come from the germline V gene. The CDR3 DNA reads TGCAGCGTCCGAAAGGGGACGGCCTACGAGCAGTACTTC. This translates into CSVRKGTAYEQYF.

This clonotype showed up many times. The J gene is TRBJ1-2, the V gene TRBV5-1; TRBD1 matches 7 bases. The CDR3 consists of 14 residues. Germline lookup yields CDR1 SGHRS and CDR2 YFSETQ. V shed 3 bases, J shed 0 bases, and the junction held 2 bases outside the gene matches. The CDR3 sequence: CASSWDSANYGYTF. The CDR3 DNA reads TGCGCCAGCAGCTGGGACAGCGCTAACTATGGCTACACCTTC.

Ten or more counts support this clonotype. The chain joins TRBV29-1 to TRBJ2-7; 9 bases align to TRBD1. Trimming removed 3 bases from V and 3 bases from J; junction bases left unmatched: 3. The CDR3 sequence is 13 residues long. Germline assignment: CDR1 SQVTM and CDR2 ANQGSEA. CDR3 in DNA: TGCAGCGTTGAGGGGACAGGGAACTACGAGCAGTACTTC. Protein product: CSVEGTGNYEQYF.

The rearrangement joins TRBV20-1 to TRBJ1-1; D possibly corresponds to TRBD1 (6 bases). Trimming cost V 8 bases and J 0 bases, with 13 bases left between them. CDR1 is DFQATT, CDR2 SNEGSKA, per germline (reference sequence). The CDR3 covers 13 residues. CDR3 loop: CSSRTVMNTEAFF. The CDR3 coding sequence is TGCAGTTCCAGGACAGTCATGAACACTGAAGCTTTCTTT.

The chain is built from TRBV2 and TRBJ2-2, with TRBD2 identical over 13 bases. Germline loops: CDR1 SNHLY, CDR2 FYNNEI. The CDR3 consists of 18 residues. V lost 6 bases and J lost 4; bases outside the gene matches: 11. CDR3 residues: CASRLYWTSGSVTGELFF. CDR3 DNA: TGTGCCAGCAGACTGTATTGGACTAGCGGGAGCGTCACCGGGGAGCTGTTTTTT.

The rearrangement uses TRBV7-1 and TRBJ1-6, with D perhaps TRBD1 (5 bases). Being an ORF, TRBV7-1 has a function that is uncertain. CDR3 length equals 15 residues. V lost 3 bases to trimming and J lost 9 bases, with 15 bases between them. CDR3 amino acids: CASSSRQTQGSPLHF. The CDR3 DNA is TGTGCCAGCAGCTCCCGACAGACACAAGGTTCACCCCTCCACTTT.